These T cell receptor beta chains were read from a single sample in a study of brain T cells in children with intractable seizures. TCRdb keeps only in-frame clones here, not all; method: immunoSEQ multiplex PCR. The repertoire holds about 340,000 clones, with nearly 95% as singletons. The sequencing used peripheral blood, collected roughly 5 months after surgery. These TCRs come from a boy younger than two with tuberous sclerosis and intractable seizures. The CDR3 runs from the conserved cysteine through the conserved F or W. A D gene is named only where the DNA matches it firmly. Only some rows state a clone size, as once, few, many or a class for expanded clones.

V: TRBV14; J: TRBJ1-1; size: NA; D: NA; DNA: TGTGCCAGCAGCCAAGCGGAGGGGTTGACTGAAGCTTTCTTT; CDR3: CASSQAEGLTEAFF
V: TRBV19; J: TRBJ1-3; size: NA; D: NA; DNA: TGTGCCAGTAGTATCCTCGGACAGTCTGGAAACACCATATATTTT; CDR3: CASSILGQSGNTIYF
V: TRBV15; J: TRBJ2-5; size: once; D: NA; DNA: TGTGCCACCAGCAGAGTGGGTGTCCAAGAGACCCAGTACTTC; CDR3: CATSRVGVQETQYF
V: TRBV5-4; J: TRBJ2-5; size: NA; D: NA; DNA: TGTGCCAGCAGCTTGGGGGGTCACAATCAAGAGACCCAGTACTTC; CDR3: CASSLGGHNQETQYF
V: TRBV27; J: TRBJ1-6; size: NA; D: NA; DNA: TGTGCCAGCAGCTTAGCAGGGGTGGGGTCCTATAATTCACCCCTCCACTTT; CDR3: CASSLAGVGSYNSPLHF
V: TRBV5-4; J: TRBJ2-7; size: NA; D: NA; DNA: TGTGCCAGCAGCTACATCCCTTCCTACGAGCAGTACTTC; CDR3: CASSYIPSYEQYF
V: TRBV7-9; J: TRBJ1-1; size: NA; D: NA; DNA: TGTGCCAGCAGCTTAGACGGCACTGAAGCTTTCTTT; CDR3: CASSLDGTEAFF
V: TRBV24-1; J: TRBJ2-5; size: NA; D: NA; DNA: TGTGCCACCAGTGATTTGAGGGCAGGGCAAGAGACCCAGTACTTC; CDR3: CATSDLRAGQETQYF
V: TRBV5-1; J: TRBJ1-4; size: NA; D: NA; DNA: TGCGCCAGCACAACGGACGATGAAAAACTGTTTTTT; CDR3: CASTTDDEKLFF
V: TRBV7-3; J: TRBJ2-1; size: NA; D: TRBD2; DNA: TGTGCCAGCAGCACAGGAGCGGGAGCCTCCTACAATGAGCAGTTCTTC; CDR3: CASSTGAGASYNEQFF
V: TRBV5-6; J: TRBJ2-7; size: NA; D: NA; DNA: TGTGCCAGCAGCTCAGGTTCCTACGAGCAGTACTTC; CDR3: CASSSGSYEQYF
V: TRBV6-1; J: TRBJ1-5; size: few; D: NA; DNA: TGTGCCAGCAGTGAAGGAACAGGATATAGCAATCAGCCCCAGCATTTT; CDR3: CASSEGTGYSNQPQHF
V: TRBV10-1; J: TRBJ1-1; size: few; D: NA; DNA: TGCGCCAGCAGTGAACAGGTTGCCCCCTCCGGGGGGAACACTGAAGCTTTCTTT; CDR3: CASSEQVAPSGGNTEAFF
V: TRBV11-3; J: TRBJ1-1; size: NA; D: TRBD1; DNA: TGTGCCAGCAGTTTCGACAGGGGCACTGAAGCTTTCTTT; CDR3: CASSFDRGTEAFF
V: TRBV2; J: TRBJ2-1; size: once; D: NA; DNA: TGTGCCATCAGGGACCGGGACACTTACAATGAGCAGTTCTTC; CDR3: CAIRDRDTYNEQFF
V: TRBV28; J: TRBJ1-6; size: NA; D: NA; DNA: TGTGCCAGCAGTTTCCTCCGGACCCTACATAATTCACCCCTCCACTTT; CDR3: CASSFLRTLHNSPLHF
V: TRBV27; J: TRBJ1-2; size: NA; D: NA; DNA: TGTGCCAGCAGTAGGGAGTATTCTAACTATGGCTACACCTTC; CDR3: CASSREYSNYGYTF
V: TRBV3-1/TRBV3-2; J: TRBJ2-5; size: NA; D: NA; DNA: TGTGCCAGCAGCCAAGCCTCGGGACTCGGAAAAGAGACCCAGTACTTC; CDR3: CASSQASGLGKETQYF
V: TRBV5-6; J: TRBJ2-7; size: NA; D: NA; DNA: TGTGCCAGCAGCTTAGGGACAACGGTATCCTACGAGCAGTACTTC; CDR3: CASSLGTTVSYEQYF
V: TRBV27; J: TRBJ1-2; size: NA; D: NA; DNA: TGTGCCAGCAGTTTAGGCCGGAACTATGGCTACACCTTC; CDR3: CASSLGRNYGYTF
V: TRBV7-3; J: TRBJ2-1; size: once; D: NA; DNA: TGTGCCAGCAGCCTCTTAGGGGGACGGGATGAGCAGTTCTTC; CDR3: CASSLLGGRDEQFF
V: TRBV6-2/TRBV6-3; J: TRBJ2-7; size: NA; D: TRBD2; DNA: TGTGCCAGCAGTTACCTCGTTTGGGTGGAGGGGACTAGCGGGAACGAGCAGTACTTC; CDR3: CASSYLVWVEGTSGNEQYF
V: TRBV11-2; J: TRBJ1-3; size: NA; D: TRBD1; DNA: TGTGCCAGCAGCCGGACAGGGACTGGAAACACCATATATTTT; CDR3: CASSRTGTGNTIYF
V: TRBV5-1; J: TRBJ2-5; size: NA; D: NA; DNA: TGCGCCAGCAGCGGAACGGGCGCCCAAGAGACCCAGTACTTC; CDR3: CASSGTGAQETQYF
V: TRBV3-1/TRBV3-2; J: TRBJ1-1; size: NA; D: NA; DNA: TGTGCCAGCAGCCAAAGGGGGGCTGAAGCTTTCTTT; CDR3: CASSQRGAEAFF
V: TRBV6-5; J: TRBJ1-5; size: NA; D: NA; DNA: TGTGCCAGCAGTTGGAGGGCTGGGGGCAATCAGCCCCAGCATTTT; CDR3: CASSWRAGGNQPQHF
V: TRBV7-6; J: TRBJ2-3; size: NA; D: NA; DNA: TGTGCCAGCAGCTTAGGCGTGAGGCTGGGAGATACGCAGTATTTT; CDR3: CASSLGVRLGDTQYF